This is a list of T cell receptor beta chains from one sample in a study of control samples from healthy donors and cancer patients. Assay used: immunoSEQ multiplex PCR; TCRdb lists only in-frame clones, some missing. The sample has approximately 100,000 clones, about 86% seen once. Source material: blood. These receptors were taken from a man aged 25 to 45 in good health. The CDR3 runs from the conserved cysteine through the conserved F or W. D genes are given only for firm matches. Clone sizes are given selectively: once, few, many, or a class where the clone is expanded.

CDR3: CASSQISGFGETQYF
DNA: TGCGCCAGCAGCCAGATTTCAGGGTTCGGGGAGACCCAGTACTTC
size: -
V: TRBV5-1
D: -
J: TRBJ2-5

CDR3: CASSPEREGNEQFF
DNA: TGTGCCAGCTCACCGGAGCGGGAAGGTAATGAGCAGTTCTTC
size: -
V: TRBV18
D: TRBD2
J: TRBJ2-1

CDR3: CAISGGRANYGYTF
DNA: TGTGCCATCAGTGGTGGCAGGGCGAACTATGGCTACACCTTC
size: -
V: TRBV10-3
D: -
J: TRBJ1-2

CDR3: CASRFRGRSGNTIYF
DNA: TGTGCCAGCAGGTTCAGGGGGCGATCTGGAAACACCATATATTTT
size: -
V: TRBV5-4
D: TRBD1
J: TRBJ1-3

CDR3: CASTAWGNYGYTF
DNA: TGTGCCAGCACTGCCTGGGGTAACTATGGCTACACCTTC
size: -
V: TRBV28
D: -
J: TRBJ1-2

CDR3: CASSLEATGEQYF
DNA: TGCGCCAGCAGCTTGGAGGCAACTGGCGAGCAGTACTTC
size: -
V: TRBV5-1
D: -
J: TRBJ2-7

CDR3: CASSPLGGSTDTQYF
DNA: TGTGCCAGCAGCCCCCTCGGGGGAAGCACAGATACGCAGTATTTT
size: once
V: TRBV3-1/TRBV3-2
D: -
J: TRBJ2-3

CDR3: CASSSHRGGFGAEQYF
DNA: TGTGCCAGCAGCTCACACAGAGGGGGCTTTGGGGCCGAGCAGTACTTC
size: -
V: TRBV7-2
D: TRBD1
J: TRBJ2-7

CDR3: CASRIGSHGYTF
DNA: TGTGCCAGTAGGATTGGGTCTCACGGCTACACCTTC
size: once
V: TRBV19
D: -
J: TRBJ1-2

CDR3: CASSLSTGRNQPQHF
DNA: TGTGCCAGCAGTTTAAGTACAGGTCGCAATCAGCCCCAGCATTTT
size: -
V: TRBV27
D: -
J: TRBJ1-5

CDR3: CASRRDGRNTEAFF
DNA: TGCGCCAGCAGAAGGGACGGCAGAAACACTGAAGCTTTCTTT
size: -
V: TRBV5-1
D: -
J: TRBJ1-1

CDR3: CASSYFGDGYTF
DNA: TGTGCCAGCAGTTACTTCGGAGATGGCTACACCTTC
size: -
V: TRBV6-5
D: -
J: TRBJ1-2

CDR3: CATSDPRDRDTDTQYF
DNA: TGTGCCACCAGTGATCCCCGGGACAGGGACACAGATACGCAGTATTTT
size: -
V: TRBV24-1
D: TRBD1
J: TRBJ2-3

CDR3: CASRQGPNTGELFF
DNA: TGTGCCAGCAGGCAAGGACCGAACACCGGGGAGCTGTTTTTT
size: -
V: TRBV2
D: -
J: TRBJ2-2

CDR3: CASSTGQNYEQYF
DNA: TGTGCCAGTAGTACAGGACAGAACTACGAGCAGTACTTC
size: -
V: TRBV19
D: -
J: TRBJ2-7

CDR3: CASSYLAGANTGELFF
DNA: TGTGCCAGCAGCTACTTAGCGGGGGCGAACACCGGGGAGCTGTTTTTT
size: -
V: TRBV4-2
D: TRBD2
J: TRBJ2-2

CDR3: CASSPRVGIHLLMQYF
DNA: TGTGCCAGCAGCCCTAGAGTTGGGATCCACCTTCTCATGCAGTATTTT
size: -
V: TRBV3-1/TRBV3-2
D: -
J: TRBJ2-3

CDR3: CASSLLSGRAQETQYF
DNA: TGCGCCAGCAGCTTGCTGAGCGGGAGGGCTCAAGAGACCCAGTACTTC
size: -
V: TRBV5-1
D: TRBD2
J: TRBJ2-5

CDR3: CASSLVAGDHNEQFF
DNA: TGTGCCAGCAGCTTAGTAGCGGGAGACCACAATGAGCAGTTCTTC
size: -
V: TRBV13
D: TRBD2
J: TRBJ2-1

CDR3: CASSRVTGSGTQYF
DNA: TGTGCCAGCAGCCGAGTTACAGGGTCCGGGACCCAGTACTTC
size: -
V: TRBV14
D: -
J: TRBJ2-5

CDR3: CASSERYTYEQYF
DNA: TGTGCCAGCAGTGAGAGGTATACCTACGAGCAGTACTTC
size: few
V: TRBV2
D: -
J: TRBJ2-7

CDR3: CATSDPIGYGYTF
DNA: TGTGCCACCAGTGACCCTATAGGCTATGGCTACACCTTC
size: -
V: TRBV24-1
D: -
J: TRBJ1-2

CDR3: CATSGREGVDTQYF
DNA: TGTGCCACCAGTGGGCGGGAGGGAGTAGATACGCAGTATTTT
size: -
V: TRBV24-1
D: TRBD2
J: TRBJ2-3

CDR3: CASSIIGGTGGFGQRPLYKAEQFF
DNA: TGTGCCAGTAGTATAATAGGGGGGACAGGGGGCTTTGGGCAGAGGCCGCTTTACAAGGCCGAGCAGTTCTTC
size: once
V: TRBV19
D: TRBD1
J: TRBJ2-1

CDR3: CASRDVRNTEAFF
DNA: TGTGCCAGCCGGGACGTGAGGAACACTGAAGCTTTCTTT
size: -
V: TRBV12-3/TRBV12-4
D: -
J: TRBJ1-1

CDR3: CASSWGASATNEKLFF
DNA: TGTGCCAGCAGTTGGGGGGCGTCGGCAACTAATGAAAAACTGTTTTTT
size: -
V: TRBV6-5
D: -
J: TRBJ1-4

CDR3: CASSELVRGEVSSYNEQFF
DNA: TGTGCCAGCAGTGAATTGGTCAGGGGGGAAGTTAGCTCCTACAATGAGCAGTTCTTC
size: -
V: TRBV2
D: -
J: TRBJ2-1

CDR3: CASSAGDQLNTEAFF
DNA: TGTGCCAGCAGCGCAGGAGATCAGTTGAACACTGAAGCTTTCTTT
size: -
V: TRBV9
D: -
J: TRBJ1-1

CDR3: CASSTLAGDPHEQFF
DNA: TGTGCCAGCAGCACCCTAGCGGGAGACCCACATGAGCAGTTCTTC
size: -
V: TRBV6-6
D: TRBD2
J: TRBJ2-1

CDR3: CASSLDRQAADTGELFF
DNA: TGTGCCAGCAGCTTAGATCGTCAGGCCGCGGACACCGGGGAGCTGTTTTTT
size: -
V: TRBV11-3
D: -
J: TRBJ2-2

CDR3: CASSGGTIHTGELFF
DNA: TGTGCCAGCAGCGGGGGGACTATCCACACCGGGGAGCTGTTTTTT
size: -
V: TRBV6-2/TRBV6-3
D: TRBD2
J: TRBJ2-2

CDR3: CASSLAAPTDTQYF
DNA: TGTGCCAGCAGCTTAGCGGCCCCCACAGATACGCAGTATTTT
size: -
V: TRBV11-3
D: -
J: TRBJ2-3

CDR3: CASSWGQAMNTEAFF
DNA: TGTGCCAGCAGCTGGGGACAGGCAATGAACACTGAAGCTTTCTTT
size: once
V: TRBV7-9
D: TRBD1
J: TRBJ1-1

CDR3: CASSYGQGLTEAFF
DNA: TGCGCCAGCAGCTACGGACAGGGACTGACTGAAGCTTTCTTT
size: -
V: TRBV5-1
D: TRBD1
J: TRBJ1-1

CDR3: CSVDRFSGANVLTF
DNA: TGCAGCGTTGATCGGTTCTCTGGGGCCAACGTCCTGACTTTC
size: -
V: TRBV29-1
D: -
J: TRBJ2-6

CDR3: CASSDRYNRGRVGEQFF
DNA: TGTGCCAGCAGTGACCGATATAACAGGGGGAGGGTCGGTGAGCAGTTCTTC
size: -
V: TRBV6-4
D: -
J: TRBJ2-1

CDR3: CASSLSGLETQYF
DNA: TGTGCCAGCAGCTTATCCGGGCTGGAGACCCAGTACTTC
size: -
V: TRBV7-7
D: -
J: TRBJ2-5

CDR3: CASSPGTSGTTDTQYF
DNA: TGTGCCAGCAGCCCAGGCACTAGCGGGACCACAGATACGCAGTATTTT
size: -
V: TRBV7-9
D: TRBD2
J: TRBJ2-3

CDR3: CASSPTTSGANVLTF
DNA: TGTGCCAGCTCACCGACAACTAGTGGGGCCAACGTCCTGACTTTC
size: -
V: TRBV18
D: -
J: TRBJ2-6

CDR3: CASSLAQTSGMQETQYF
DNA: TGCGCCAGCAGCTTGGCCCAAACTAGCGGGATGCAAGAGACCCAGTACTTC
size: -
V: TRBV5-1
D: TRBD2
J: TRBJ2-5

CDR3: CASSQTSGRTSPDTQYF
DNA: TGTGCCAGCAGCCAAACTAGCGGGAGGACCTCCCCAGATACGCAGTATTTT
size: -
V: TRBV3-1/TRBV3-2
D: TRBD2
J: TRBJ2-3

CDR3: CASGTGQGYTDTQYF
DNA: TGTGCTAGTGGTACGGGACAGGGGTACACAGATACGCAGTATTTT
size: -
V: TRBV12-5
D: TRBD1
J: TRBJ2-3

CDR3: CASTDKLGGGYTF
DNA: TGTGCCAGCACGGATAAATTGGGAGGTGGCTACACCTTC
size: -
V: TRBV2
D: -
J: TRBJ1-2

CDR3: CASSQDPMAGGVNTGELFF
DNA: TGCGCCAGCAGCCAAGATCCTATGGCGGGAGGGGTCAACACCGGGGAGCTGTTTTTT
size: -
V: TRBV4-1
D: TRBD2
J: TRBJ2-2

CDR3: CASSQAIQGARMNTEAFF
DNA: TGTGCCAGCAGCCAAGCCATACAGGGGGCTCGCATGAACACTGAAGCTTTCTTT
size: -
V: TRBV14
D: TRBD1
J: TRBJ1-1

CDR3: CASSLALNEQYF
DNA: TGCGCCAGCAGCTTGGCCTTAAACGAGCAGTACTTC
size: -
V: TRBV5-1
D: -
J: TRBJ2-7

CDR3: CASTVPGAFSYEQYF
DNA: TGTGCCAGCACCGTACCGGGAGCATTTTCCTACGAGCAGTACTTC
size: -
V: TRBV28
D: -
J: TRBJ2-7

CDR3: CAISELVASYNEQFF
DNA: TGTGCCATCAGTGAGCTCGTGGCTAGCTACAATGAGCAGTTCTTC
size: -
V: TRBV10-3
D: -
J: TRBJ2-1

CDR3: CASSVDSYQETQYF
DNA: TGTGCCAGCAGCGTAGACAGCTACCAAGAGACCCAGTACTTC
size: once
V: TRBV9
D: -
J: TRBJ2-5